This TCR beta chain was profiled in a study of regulatory T cells in long-lasting Graves disease. Both iRepertoire HTBI primers and Arm-PCR of CDR3 regions were used to build the TCR beta libraries. Each CDR3 protein is one row after TCRdb ran MiXCR on the multiplex PCR reads. The data contain 200,000 to 300,000 distinct CDR3 sequences, around 20% of them singletons. In germline, CDR1 is SGHTA, CDR2 FQGNSA. The junction had 8 bases not matched to a gene; V was cut back by 6 bases and J by 5 bases. This CDR3 spans 14 amino acids. Time point described: newly diagnosed GD, antithyroid drugs for less than 3 months. PBMC-derived RNA was used for the TCR library.

The sequencing used peripheral blood mononuclear cells (PBMCs), collected at new diagnosis, from a patient treated with antithyroid drugs. The TCR was taken from a female donor with Graves disease. This sequence joins TRBV7-2 and TRBJ2-3, with TRBD1 matching over 7 bases. The CDR3 region is CASRRGLQGDTQYF. The CDR3 nucleotides are TGTGCCAGCAGAAGGGGGCTCCAGGGAGATACGCAGTATTTT.